Included here is one TCR beta chain sequence, with context. This sample includes further DNA sequences coding for the same CDR3. The record originates from a study of CD8+ T cells in alopecia areata. Across the study: Patients in the treated group were given tofacitinib by mouth, 5 to 10 mg twice a day.

Sorting separated CD4+ and CD8+ T cells out of PBMCs. After isolation, RNA underwent reverse transcription to generate cDNA as the sequencing template. Profiled with immunoSEQ multiplex PCR; TCRdb holds only in-frame clones, not every one. The sample yields 200,000 to 250,000 clones, 57% seen once. Losses at the gene ends were 4 bases for V and 2 bases for J; bases not matched to a gene: 3. Germline CDR1 is SQVTM and CDR2 is ANQGSEA. The CDR3 sequence is 13 residues long. The V gene is TRBV29-1, the J gene TRBJ2-3; 7 bases match TRBD1. The starting material was CD4+ T cells sorted from blood, obtained at week 0. This receptor was obtained from a human donor with alopecia areata. CDR3 sequence (DNA): TGCAGCGTTGTGGGACAGTACACAGATACGCAGTATTTT. Encoded protein: CSVVGQYTDTQYF.